One sample yielded the 20 T cell receptor beta chains listed below, sequenced in a study of CD8 T cells in ankylosing spondylitis (dated by TCRdb to 2015 to 2018). Their specific antigens are unknown. Study-level results and caveats: A TCR beta motif of several highly homologous amino acid variants appeared characteristic of blood from ankylosing spondylitis patients.

Library generation was performed with 5' RACE. The sequencer listed for this sample is Illumina HiSeq 2500. TCRdb reworked the public reads: Q25 trimming with fastp, MiXCR clone assembly, productive beta chains retained. CDR3 protein sequences are deduplicated, and each keeps its most common genes and DNA. The sample records some 400,000 distinct CDR3 sequences, 20% to 25% of which are singletons. The leading ten clones occupy about 15% of the sample. The source material was blood, either unsorted or a sorted T cell fraction (not recorded which). Receptor source: a male donor with ankylosing spondylitis.

The chain has TRBV28 and TRBJ1-2; weak D call: TRBD1 (5 bases). CDR1 MDHEN and CDR2 SYDVKM come from the germline V gene. This CDR3 comprises 14 residues. V was trimmed by 3 bases and J by 6 bases, leaving 14 bases between them. The CDR3 DNA reads TGTGCCAGCAGTTTCCCCAGGGCACGGCATGGCTACACCTTC. Amino acid sequence: CASSFPRARHGYTF.

The chain is built from TRBV3-1 and TRBJ2-2; D may be TRBD1 or TRBD2 (5 bases each). Looked up from germline, CDR1 is LGHDT and CDR2 is YNNKEL (reference sequence). Trimming took 2 bases from V and 6 from J, leaving 10 bases between them. The CDR3 is 14 residues long. CDR3 residues: CASSQRGDSGELFF. The CDR3 region has the DNA TGTGCCAGCAGCCAACGAGGGGATTCCGGGGAGCTGTTTTTT.

Only a few counts were recorded for this clonotype. The chain employs TRBV23-1 and TRBJ1-5; no firm D call. TRBV23-1 is recorded as an ORF, its role being uncertain. V shed 0 bases and J shed 4 bases, with 19 bases lying between them. The CDR3 has 18 residues. The CDR3 protein is CASSQSSGRVRRNQPQHF. The CDR3 coding sequence is TGCGCCAGCAGTCAATCCTCTGGGAGGGTAAGACGGAATCAGCCCCAGCATTTT.

This clonotype was counted only a few times. The V gene is TRBV3-1, the J gene TRBJ2-3; D unclear. The V end was cut by 0 bases, the J end by 10 bases, with 11 bases between. The CDR3 runs to 13 residues. The germline V gene has CDR1 LGHDT and CDR2 YNNKEL (reference sequence). The CDR3 nucleotides are TGTGCCAGCAGCCAAGACGCGCTCTTCTCGCAGTATTTT. Its protein product is CASSQDALFSQYF.

V and J are TRBV27 and TRBJ1-1, with D possibly being TRBD1 (6 bases). The V end lost 4 bases, the J end lost 6 bases, and 15 bases lay between the germline ends. Germline V lookup: CDR1 MNHEY, CDR2 SMNVEV (reference sequence). This CDR3 is 14 amino acids long. Here the CDR3 DNA reads TGTGCCAGCAGTTCATCCGGACAGCGCCCTGAAGCTTTCTTT. It is translated as CASSSSGQRPEAFF.

Only a few counts were recorded for this clonotype. This chain uses TRBV15 with TRBJ1-5, with 8 bases aligning to TRBD1. Per germline, CDR1 LNHNV and CDR2 YYDKDF (reference sequence). CDR3 size: 18 residues. V shed 8 bases, J shed 0 bases, and the junction held 15 bases outside the gene matches. For the CDR3, the DNA is TGTGCCACCGTACAGGGACAGGACTACCTCTATAGCAATCAGCCCCAGCATTTT. The encoded protein is CATVQGQDYLYSNQPQHF. The whole variable domain, remainder taken from reference TRBV15 and TRBJ1-5, is DAMVIQNPRYQVTQFGKPVTLSCSQTLNHNVMYWYQQKSSQAPKLLFHYYDKDFNNEADTPDNFQSRRPNTSFCFLDIRSPGLGDTAMYLCATVQGQDYLYSNQPQHFGDGTRLSIL.

This clonotype was seen more than once but under ten times. The chain has TRBV3-1 and TRBJ2-5; D tentatively fits TRBD1 or TRBD2 (5 bases each). The V and J ends lost 0 bases and 8 bases respectively, with 16 bases between them. Germline CDR1 reads LGHDT; CDR2 reads YNNKEL (reference sequence). This CDR3 contains 15 residues. The CDR3 nucleotides read TGTGCCAGCAGCCAAGATGGGGGACCGACGGGTACCCAGTACTTC. Amino acids: CASSQDGGPTGTQYF.

V and J are TRBV24-1 and TRBJ2-1; 13 bases agree with TRBD2. Trimming removed 4 bases from V and 5 bases from J; junction bases left unmatched: 4. Germline V gene data show CDR1 as KGHDR and CDR2 as SFDVKD. The CDR3 loop spans 16 amino acids. DNA of the CDR3: TGTGCCACCAGTGACCCGGGACTAGCGGGGAACAATGAGCAGTTCTTC. Residues: CATSDPGLAGNNEQFF.

This clonotype was counted only a few times. The chain employs TRBV2 and TRBJ1-1, with a possible D match to TRBD1 (5 bases). V lost 4 bases, J lost 10 bases, and 10 bases lay in between. This CDR3 is 11 amino acids long. CDR1 SNHLY and CDR2 FYNNEI come from the germline V gene. This CDR3 reads CASSVGRTAFF. In nucleotides, the CDR3 is TGTGCCAGCAGTGTGGGACGAACAGCTTTCTTT.

This clonotype was seen more than once but under ten times. The V and J genes are TRBV7-3 and TRBJ2-5, with 12 positions matching TRBD2. This CDR3 spans 16 amino acids. Germline V CDR1 and CDR2: SGHTA, FQGTGA. V gave up 4 bases and J gave up 2 bases; unmatched junction bases: 5. This chain's CDR3 is CASSSIGLAGQETQYF. The CDR3 coding sequence is TGTGCCAGCAGCTCCATCGGACTAGCGGGACAAGAGACCCAGTACTTC.

The chain links TRBV27 to TRBJ2-1; 8 bases match TRBD2. This CDR3 has 14 amino acids. Germline-derived CDR1 and CDR2 are MNHEY and SMNVEV (reference sequence). After removal of 8 bases from V and 0 bases from J, the junction contained 3 bases not matched to a gene. CDR3 in DNA: TGTGCCAGCCGAGCGGGGGCCTCCTACAATGAGCAGTTCTTC. Amino acids: CASRAGASYNEQFF.

The chain combines TRBV5-1 with TRBJ2-6; D gene unclear. The CDR3 spans 16 residues. CDR1 and CDR2 from the germline V gene are SGHRS and YFSETQ. V was trimmed by 0 bases and J by 1 base, leaving 8 bases between them. CDR3 in amino acids: CASSLGRLSGANVLTF. The DNA for the CDR3 is TGCGCCAGCAGCTTGGGACGGTTATCTGGGGCCAACGTCCTGACTTTC. The whole variable domain, filled in from reference TRBV5-1 and TRBJ2-6, reads KAGVTQTPRYLIKTRGQQVTLSCSPISGHRSVSWYQQTPGQGLQFLFEYFSETQRNKGNFPGRFSGRQFSNSRSEMNVSTLELGDSALYLCASSLGRLSGANVLTFGAGSRLTVL.

Regarding this clonotype: Its ends do not fully match the called genes, so a read error is possible. The chain joins TRBV5-1 to TRBJ2-5, with D possibly matching TRBD1 (5 bases). The CDR3 has 13 amino acids. CDR1 SGHRS and CDR2 YFSETQ come from the germline V gene. CDR3 region: CASSLGQQETQCF. DNA for the CDR3: TGCGCCAGCAGCTTGGGACAGCAAGAGACCCAGTGCTTC.

This clonotype showed up just a few times. V is TRBV12-3 or TRBV12-4 and J is TRBJ1-5; D gene ambiguous. The CDR3 covers 12 residues. Trimming took off 2 bases at V and 6 bases at J, with 5 bases between the two ends. CDR3 region: CASSLMGQPQHF. CDR3 nucleotide sequence: TGTGCCAGCAGTTTAATGGGTCAGCCCCAGCATTTT.

The genes are TRBV6-5 and TRBJ2-5, with a possible D match to TRBD1 (5 bases). Germline CDR1 reads MNHEY; CDR2 reads SVGAGI. The CDR3 runs 13 residues. The V and J ends lost 2 bases and 5 bases respectively, with 9 bases between them. CDR3 amino acids: CASSYGSGETQYF. For the CDR3, the DNA is TGTGCCAGCAGTTACGGGTCAGGGGAGACCCAGTACTTC.

The chain uses TRBV4-1 and TRBJ1-5, with 7 bases aligning to TRBD1. Germline CDR1 is MGHRA and CDR2 is YSYEKL. Trimming cost V 3 bases and J 0 bases; bases outside gene matches: 5. The CDR3 length is 16 residues. The CDR3 DNA reads TGCGCCAGCAGCCATTTTGGGACAGATAGCAATCAGCCCCAGCATTTT. This gives the protein CASSHFGTDSNQPQHF.

This chain connects TRBV29-1 to TRBJ1-6, with D possibly matching TRBD1 (6 bases). Germline V gene data show CDR1 as SQVTM and CDR2 as ANQGSEA. The CDR3 runs to 14 residues. V shed 4 bases and J shed 6 bases, with 13 bases lying between them. The CDR3: CSVAGGKSNSPLHF. CDR3 DNA: TGCAGCGTTGCCGGGGGCAAGTCTAATTCACCCCTCCACTTT.

The chain recombines TRBV5-1 with TRBJ2-3; D may be TRBD1 (6 bases). The germline V gene has CDR1 SGHRS and CDR2 YFSETQ. The length of the CDR3 is 18 residues. Trimming removed 5 bases at V and 0 bases at J, with 22 bases between. The CDR3, as DNA: TGCGCCAGCAGGCGACCCCGGGACACAAGTCATAGCACAGATACGCAGTATTTT. This sequence encodes CASRRPRDTSHSTDTQYF.

This clonotype turned up a few times. This sequence joins TRBV29-1 and TRBJ2-3; possible D gene TRBD1, 6 bases. Germline-derived CDR1 and CDR2 are SQVTM and ANQGSEA. CDR3 length: 14 residues. V lost 0 bases, J lost 6 bases, and 13 bases lay in between. The CDR3 protein is CSVEDTGTGDTQYF. Here the CDR3 DNA reads TGCAGCGTTGAAGATACAGGGACGGGGGATACGCAGTATTTT.

This clonotype has just a few counts. The chain couples TRBV20-1 to TRBJ2-5; TRBD2 matches at 8 bases. Germline trimming cut 6 bases from V and 2 bases from J; bases unmatched to any gene: 11. This CDR3 has 15 amino acids. From germline, CDR1 is DFQATT and CDR2 SNEGSKA (reference sequence). CDR3 sequence: CSAPRGGVVQETQYF. CDR3 DNA: TGCAGTGCGCCCCGGGGGGGAGTTGTACAAGAGACCCAGTACTTC.